This T cell receptor (beta chain) was sequenced in a study of shared T cell receptors in the human thymus (dated by TCRdb to the early 2020s). A note on the overall study: The study examined how self-reactive, shared T-cell receptor alpha chains are generated in the human thymus.

Note on this clone: This clone's antigen is unknown. No base qualities exist here, and no much larger clone lies one base off it.

The library was produced with the immunoSEQ multiplex PCR assay. TCRdb mirrors the immuneACCESS table, restricted to in-frame sequences. Some clones are absent from its copies; in checked studies, under half trace to an unresolved V gene, and the reason for the others is unknown. Across this sample there are about 660,000 clones, with roughly 88% seen only once. The ten largest clones take up around 0.0099% of the sample. This sample also belongs to another study, concerning human thymus T cells. The second publication reports: In Finland, the donors were immunologically healthy infants who were having open corrective cardiac surgery for congenital heart defects. The thymus tissue came from surgical resects taken out during corrective cardiac surgery. Usage of V and J gene segments appeared to be biased in both the thymic and the peripheral blood repertoires. The related research found that thymic TCR repertoires overlapped highly between unrelated individuals. The study characterized TCR alpha and beta repertoires from about 8 infant thymus samples and a few related peripheral blood samples. Donor ages ranging from about 7 to 250 days were recorded, and a handful of male and a couple of female infants were included in the cohort. Thymocytes were mechanically released from the tissue and were stored as pellets of about 9-33 million cells at -70 degrees C. Genomic DNA was extracted from frozen cell pellets with a QIAsymphony instrument. Using the immunoSEQ multiplex PCR assay, the TCRB and TCRAD loci were amplified from a standardized quantity of quality-controlled genomic DNA. Amplicons spanned the V(D)J region at a length sufficient to cover the CDR3 and identify V and J genes. Amplicon sequencing was performed on an Illumina platform through the commercial immunoSEQ service. Primer bias and sequencing errors were corrected as previously described, and TCRAD and TCRB were defined on the basis of the IMGT database. immunoSEQ Analyzer 3.0 and VDJTools were used for repertoire analysis, which covered basic statistics, V/J segment usage, diversity estimates, rarefaction and pairwise overlap. Chao1, ChaoE, Efron-Thisted, Shannon and inverse Simpson indices were used to estimate diversity, which was also estimated on datasets down-sampled to the smallest sample. Repertoire overlap was determined by strict matching of CDR3 nucleotide sequence, V gene and J gene, and Jaccard-based multidimensional scaling clustering was applied. Thymus samples yielded on average about 810,000 unique TCRB clonotypes, compared with some 83,000 from blood samples.

The TCR originated in a boy under two years old with a congenital heart defect. Donor details come from another sample of the same person, matched by shared clones. Sequencing was performed on thymocytes.

The DNA is TGTGCCAGCAGGTACAACAGGGGTCCCTATGGCTACACCTTC. This is translated as CASRYNRGPYGYTF. The sequence is built from TRBV28 and TRBJ1-2, with 7 central nucleotides matching TRBD1. From the germline V gene, CDR1 is MDHEN and CDR2 is SYDVKM. V and J are trimmed by 6 bases and 4 bases, and the gene matches miss 8 bases of the junction. Including the terminal cysteine and phenylalanine, the CDR3 comprises 14 residues. Only CDR3 DNA is held: 42 bases, read in frame from base 1.